These 21 T cell receptor beta chains were sequenced from one sample in a study of cytomegalovirus exposure and HLA in healthy donors. The method was immunoSEQ multiplex PCR; TCRdb's version includes in-frame clones alone and lacks a portion of them. The table has under 350,000 clones, 80% to 90% seen once; the top ten hold about 1%. The sample was PBMCs. These receptors were taken from a woman aged 18-30 years in good health and CMV-seronegative.

The chain uses TRBV28 and TRBJ1-1; 10 positions match TRBD1. This CDR3 has 15 amino acids. The junction had 6 bases not matched to a gene; V was cut back by 4 bases and J by 4 bases. The germline V gene has CDR1 MDHEN and CDR2 SYDVKM. DNA of the CDR3: TGTGCCAGCAGTTCCGGGACAGGGGAGATCACTGAAGCTTTCTTT. It encodes CASSSGTGEITEAFF.

V gene TRBV25-1 combines with J gene TRBJ1-5; D is possibly TRBD1 (5 bases). The CDR3 is made up of 12 amino acids. Trimming pared 2 bases from V and 9 bases from J, leaving 8 bases between. Germline CDR1 and CDR2: MGHDK and SYGVNS. The CDR3 reads CASSEQGLPQHF. CDR3 nucleotides: TGTGCCAGCAGTGAACAGGGTCTGCCCCAGCATTTT.

V and J are TRBV6-6 and TRBJ2-3; 12 bases fit TRBD2. This CDR3 is 16 amino acids long. V shed 7 bases and J 6 bases; nucleotides not matched to a gene: 11. Germline V CDR1 and CDR2: MNHNY, SVGAGI (reference sequence). CDR3 sequence: CASTSRTSGAVDTQYF. In nucleotides, the CDR3 is TGTGCCAGCACCTCCCGGACTAGCGGGGCCGTTGATACGCAGTATTTT.

The CDR3 here is CAWSTGTGFNEQYF. CDR3 nucleotide sequence: TGTGCCTGGAGTACCGGGACAGGGTTTAACGAGCAGTACTTC. This rearrangement joins TRBV30 to TRBJ2-7, with TRBD1 matching 9 bases. Germline V gene lookup returns CDR1 GTSNPN and CDR2 SVGIG (reference sequence). J was trimmed by 5 bases and V by 2 bases; bases with no gene match: 7. The CDR3 is made up of 14 amino acids.

This chain joins TRBV2 and TRBJ1-5, with TRBD1 identical over 7 bases. The V gene end was trimmed by 4 bases and the J gene end by 2 bases; junction bases not matched to a gene: 5. Germline V gene data show CDR1 as SNHLY and CDR2 as FYNNEI. The CDR3 covers 15 residues. This CDR3 is CASSGLGQRNQPQHF. The CDR3, as DNA: TGTGCCAGCAGTGGCTTGGGACAGCGCAATCAGCCCCAGCATTTT.

The genes are TRBV6-5 and TRBJ1-3; TRBD1 might be the D (6 bases). The CDR3 extends over 16 amino acids. The germline CDR1 and CDR2 sequences are MNHEY and SVGAGI. Trimming cost V 0 bases and J 2 bases, with 11 bases left between them. In nucleotides, the CDR3 is TGTGCCAGCAGTTACTCCGACAGGTTGGCTGGAAACACCATATATTTT. It yields the protein CASSYSDRLAGNTIYF.

The J gene is TRBJ2-1, the V gene TRBV4-1, with 11 bases matching TRBD2. Germline lookup yields CDR1 MGHRA and CDR2 YSYEKL. Trimming at V came to 2 bases and at J to 4 bases, leaving 1 base not matched to a gene. The CDR3 loop spans 15 amino acids. For the CDR3, the DNA is TGCGCCAGCAGCCAACTAGCGGGGGGTTACAATGAGCAGTTCTTC. As protein: CASSQLAGGYNEQFF.

The chain has TRBV4-1 and TRBJ2-1, with 7 bases fitting TRBD2. The CDR3 runs to 18 residues. The V gene end was trimmed by 0 bases and the J gene end by 3 bases; junction bases not matched to a gene: 11. Germline CDR1 reads MGHRA; CDR2 reads YSYEKL. DNA for the CDR3: TGCGCCAGCAGCCAAGATCTAGCGGCAAACCTCCACTACAATGAGCAGTTCTTC. Translated, it gives CASSQDLAANLHYNEQFF.

J is TRBJ2-7 and V is TRBV28; TRBD2 aligns across 13 bases. Per germline, CDR1 MDHEN and CDR2 SYDVKM. The CDR3 covers 14 residues. After removal of 6 bases from V and 3 bases from J, the junction contained 2 bases not matched to a gene. The CDR3 nucleotides read TGTGCCAGCAGCCGGACTAGCGGGGGCTACGAGCAGTACTTC. This gives the protein CASSRTSGGYEQYF. Together with reference TRBV28 and TRBJ2-7, the CDR3 gives the full variable domain: DVKVTQSSRYLVKRTGEKVFLECVQDMDHENMFWYRQDPGLGLRLIYFSYDVKMKEKGDIPEGYSVSREKKERFSLILESASTNQTSMYLCASSRTSGGYEQYFGPGTRLTVT.

The rearrangement joins TRBV4-3 to TRBJ2-7; 8 nucleotides agree with TRBD2. The CDR3 has 15 amino acids. CDR1 LGHNA and CDR2 YSLEER come from the germline V gene. Losses at the gene ends were 4 bases for V and 3 bases for J; bases not matched to a gene: 8. The CDR3 coding sequence is TGCGCCAGCAGCCCCGATTGGGCGGGGGGCTACGAGCAGTACTTC. Amino acid sequence: CASSPDWAGGYEQYF.

This chain links TRBV6-5 with TRBJ1-2, with a weak D call TRBD1 (5 bases). The length of the CDR3 is 12 residues. Trimming took 2 bases from V and 8 from J, leaving 9 bases between them. Germline values: CDR1 MNHEY, CDR2 SVGAGI. Written as DNA, the CDR3 is TGTGCCAGCAGTTACGCAGGGCGCGGCTACACCTTC. It yields the protein CASSYAGRGYTF.

V usage is TRBV4-3 and J usage is TRBJ2-6; D is uncertain. CDR1 is LGHNA, CDR2 YSLEER, per germline. The CDR3 is made up of 18 amino acids. Trimming cost V 0 bases and J 0 bases, with 12 bases left between them. This chain's CDR3 is CASSQDPYGDSGANVLTF. The CDR3 DNA reads TGCGCCAGCAGCCAAGACCCTTACGGAGACTCTGGGGCCAACGTCCTGACTTTC.

The V and J genes are TRBV28 and TRBJ2-2; 10 bases fit TRBD1. Germline V gives CDR1 MDHEN, CDR2 SYDVKM. Trimming cost V 2 bases and J 3 bases; bases outside gene matches: 3. The CDR3 is 16 amino acids. The CDR3 protein is CASSLDGTGDTGELFF. CDR3 nucleotide sequence: TGTGCCAGCAGTTTAGACGGGACAGGGGACACCGGGGAGCTGTTTTTT.

The chain recombines TRBV27 with TRBJ1-1; tentatively, D is TRBD1 (6 bases). The ends were cut back, 8 bases at V and 5 bases at J, with 12 bases in the middle. CDR1 MNHEY and CDR2 SMNVEV come from the germline V gene (reference sequence). The CDR3 runs 12 residues. CDR3 loop: CASGPRGTEAFF. Written as DNA, the CDR3 is TGTGCCAGCGGGCCTAGGGGGACTGAAGCTTTCTTT.

The V gene is TRBV28, the J gene TRBJ2-1; a weak D match, TRBD1 (5 bases). Germline V lookup: CDR1 MDHEN, CDR2 SYDVKM. V lost 5 bases and J 2 bases, leaving 16 bases between the germline ends. This CDR3 comprises 16 residues. The CDR3 sequence is CASSTDSELTYNEQFF. DNA of the CDR3: TGTGCCAGCAGTACCGACAGCGAACTCACCTACAATGAGCAGTTCTTC.

This rearrangement joins TRBV5-1 to TRBJ1-2, with a weak D call TRBD1 (5 bases). CDR1 and CDR2 (germline): SGHRS, YFSETQ. V shed 2 bases and J shed 8 bases, with 16 bases lying between them. CDR3 length: 14 residues. This CDR3 reads CASSLGTLVEGYTF. CDR3 bases: TGCGCCAGCAGCTTAGGGACTCTAGTGGAAGGCTACACCTTC.

The chain couples TRBV6-4 to TRBJ1-2, with TRBD1 matching over 9 bases. The V gene end was trimmed by 6 bases and the J gene end by 8 bases; junction bases not matched to a gene: 4. Germline-derived CDR1 and CDR2 are MRHNA and SNTAGT. The length of the CDR3 is 12 residues. The CDR3 nucleotides read TGTGCCAGCAGGGGGACAGGGAACGGCTACACCTTC. Translating gives CASRGTGNGYTF.

The CDR3: CASSGQGGSYNEQFF. DNA of the CDR3: TGTGCCAGCAGTGGACAGGGAGGCTCCTACAATGAGCAGTTCTTC. The V call is TRBV6-5, the J call TRBJ2-1, with 8 bases matching TRBD1. Germline V gives CDR1 MNHEY, CDR2 SVGAGI. Trimming removed 5 bases from V and 0 bases from J; junction bases left unmatched: 3. This CDR3 has 15 amino acids.

This clone was picked up a small number of times. The J gene is TRBJ2-7, the V gene TRBV6-6; D call uncertain. V lost 5 bases to trimming and J lost 2 bases, with 7 bases between them. Germline values: CDR1 MNHNY, CDR2 SVGAGI (reference sequence). The CDR3 sequence is 12 residues long. The DNA of the CDR3 is TGTGCCAGCAGTCCCTCTCCCTACGAGCAGTACTTC. Translated: CASSPSPYEQYF.

The rearrangement links TRBV12-5 to TRBJ2-7; D may be TRBD2 (6 bases). In germline, CDR1 is LGHNT, CDR2 FRNRAP. The CDR3 is 17 residues long. Trimming stripped 0 bases from V and 0 bases from J, with 15 bases between. The DNA of the CDR3 is TGTGCTAGTGGTTTGGTACGGGTCGCGGGAACCTCCTACGAGCAGTACTTC. This gives the protein CASGLVRVAGTSYEQYF.

V and J are TRBV30 and TRBJ2-5, with D possibly matching TRBD2 (6 bases). The V end lost 3 bases, the J end lost 4 bases, and 15 bases lay between the germline ends. Germline V gene sequence: CDR1 GTSNPN, CDR2 SVGIG (reference sequence). The CDR3 length is 14 residues. The CDR3 is CAWSASVRAETQYF. DNA for the CDR3: TGTGCCTGGAGCGCTAGCGTAAGGGCAGAGACCCAGTACTTC.